This T cell receptor (beta chain) was found in a study of blood T cell repertoires in COVID-19. Study-level background: Acute and convalescent COVID-19 samples came from the United States, Italy and Spain. T cells, B-cell-depleted T cells, or PBMCs provided the cDNA or gDNA that served as material.

The germline CDR1 and CDR2 sequences are MNHNY and SVGAGI (reference sequence). Trimming stripped 10 bases from V and 8 bases from J, with 23 bases between. The CDR3 extends over 14 amino acids. In the source study's methods: Estimated nucleated cell counts came from reference gene primer amplification. The repertoire was sequenced with immunoSEQ multiplex PCR; TCRdb's copy has only in-frame clones and lacks some. V, J and clone size were drawn from that table, and D and trimming were deduced from the DNA. This sample carries around 250,000 clones, around four fifths of them seen once, and the ten largest clones take under 2%.

The sequenced sample was peripheral blood. V usage is TRBV6-6 and J usage is TRBJ1-2; D ambiguous. This TCR was sampled from an elderly woman with acute or convalescent COVID-19. The CDR3 DNA is TGTGCCACCTACAAGGACCTCCGCGGGCGAGGCTACACCTTC. As protein: CATYKDLRGRGYTF.